Here is one T cell receptor (beta chain) with its context. The CDR3 runs 15 residues. Trimming removed 1 base at V and 1 base at J, with 10 bases between. The V gene's germline CDR1 is SGHNT and CDR2 YENEEA. Libraries were prepared by immunoSEQ multiplex PCR; TCRdb keeps only in-frame clonotypes and omits some of them. The profile shows tens of thousands of clones, roughly 89% of them singletons. The data were taken from a study of PD-L1 blockade in urothelial cancer. The rearrangement joins TRBV11-3 to TRBJ2-5, with D possibly being TRBD1 (5 bases). The source is a man aged 60-69 years with urothelial cancer. The sample consisted of PBMCs, taken around atezolizumab (anti-PD-L1) treatment. Here the CDR3 reads CASSLAAGPQETQYF. DNA for the CDR3: TGTGCCAGCAGCTTAGCGGCAGGGCCCCAAGAGACCCAGTACTTC.